This T cell receptor beta chain was sequenced in a study of blood T cells in healthy people across ages. Sample-barcoded 5' priming and a J-beta primer mix drove a second PCR of 7 to 11 cycles. Tags on each cDNA molecule came from a template-switch adaptor with 12 random nucleotides. Sequencing yielded, for each sample, at least 2.5 million paired-end reads carrying CDR3. One entry per CDR3 protein, called by TCRdb with MiXCR from the 5' RACE reads. The sample records fewer than 750,000 distinct CDR3 sequences, over 40% being singletons. The ends were cut back, 5 bases at V and 5 bases at J, with 18 bases in the middle. There are 15 residues in the CDR3. Germline lookup yields CDR1 SEHNR and CDR2 FQNEAQ (reference sequence). General observations from the study: The fall in TCR beta diversity per million T cells was roughly linear with age.

This clonotype has ten or more counts. Antigen unknown. The origin of this receptor is a woman of 80 years or more in good health. J is TRBJ2-5 and V is TRBV7-9, with D maybe TRBD1 (6 bases). The sample was blood. The CDR3 bases are TGTGCCAGCAGCCATGAACTATGGCAGGGGGAGACCCAGTACTTC. This gives the protein CASSHELWQGETQYF.